This T cell receptor (beta chain) is drawn from a study of T cells in Graves' hyperthyroidism and ophthalmopathy. Amplification targeted TCR beta CDR3 regions from RNA transcripts. The TCR CDR3 was amplified in a first-round RT-PCR using the HTBI primer set. TCRdb reprocessed the multiplex PCR reads with MiXCR, giving one entry per CDR3 protein. The sample contains 550,000 to 800,000 distinct CDR3 sequences, around 16% of which appear only once. Findings and caveats of the study: Most clonotypes expanded in the thyroid (above 0.001) were also present in blood.

As concerns this clonotype: Antigen specificity is unknown.

The sequence was obtained from a man aged 50 or older with Graves' hyperthyroidism. Sequences were obtained from blood.

The CDR3 region has the DNA TGTGCCAGCAGCCAAGGGGCAGGGGGCTTTAAGGATGGCTACACCTTC. Encoded protein: CASSQGAGGFKDGYTF. The V gene is TRBV3-1, the J gene TRBJ1-2; 8 bases match TRBD1. The germline V gene has CDR1 LGHDT and CDR2 YNNKEL (reference sequence). V gave up 1 base and J gave up 6 bases; unmatched junction bases: 10. The CDR3 spans 16 residues. Using reference TRBV3-1 and TRBJ1-2 for the parts outside the CDR3, the full variable domain is DTAVSQTPKYLVTQMGNDKSIKCEQNLGHDTMYWYKQDSKKFLKIMFSYNNKELIINETVPNRFSPKSPDKAHLNLHINSLELGDSAVYFCASSQGAGGFKDGYTFGSGTRLTVV.